The rows below give T cell receptor beta chains drawn from one sample of a study of blood T cells in healthy people across ages. TCRdb reprocessed the 5' RACE reads with MiXCR, giving one entry per CDR3 protein. The table records 1.8 million or so distinct CDR3 sequences, 39% of them present only once. The sequenced sample was blood. Every receptor here comes from a human donor in good health. The CDR3 runs from the conserved cysteine through the conserved F or W. D genes are given only for firm matches. Only part of the rows carry a size: once, few, many, or a class if the clone is expanded.

TRBJ1-2,NA,NA,TRBV20-1,TGCAGTGCTAGAGATCAAGTCCCAAGATTGAACTATGGCTACACCTTC,CSARDQVPRLNYGYTF
TRBJ2-3,NA,NA,TRBV20-1,TGCAGTGCTAGAGGGTTAGGCACCGACCCGATAACAGATACGCAGTATTTT,CSARGLGTDPITDTQYF
TRBJ1-2,NA,few,TRBV4-3,TGCGCCAGCAGCCAAGATGTGAGACGTACCGGTGGCTACACCTTC,CASSQDVRRTGGYTF
TRBJ1-5,NA,NA,TRBV4-2,TGTGCCAGCAGCCAAGATCATAGCAATCAGCCCCAGCATTTT,CASSQDHSNQPQHF
TRBJ2-5,NA,many,TRBV3-1,TGTGCCAGCAGCCCCCTTGTAGGGGAGACCCAGTACTTC,CASSPLVGETQYF
TRBJ2-7,TRBD1,NA,TRBV3-1,TGTGCCAGCAGCCGAGGGACAGATCAGTACTTC,CASSRGTDQYF
TRBJ2-3,TRBD1,once,TRBV28,TGTGCCAGCAGTTTGGGGACAGTGTGGACGAGAAGCACAGATACGCAGTATTTT,CASSLGTVWTRSTDTQYF
TRBJ2-7,NA,few,TRBV12-3/TRBV12-4,TGTGCCAGCAGCAATGCGGGGTTCAGGGACGAGCAGTACTTC,CASSNAGFRDEQYF
TRBJ2-5,NA,NA,TRBV9,TGTGCCAGCGCAGCCACAGGACTCCAACCGGGAGAGGCCCAGTACTTC,CASAATGLQPGEAQYF
TRBJ2-1,TRBD1,NA,TRBV15,TGTGCCACCAACAGCTACAGGGGTCGTAATGAGCAGTTCTTC,CATNSYRGRNEQFF
TRBJ1-5,NA,NA,TRBV20-1,TGCAGTGCAGAATATAGCAATCAGCCCCAGCATTTT,CSAEYSNQPQHF
TRBJ1-2,NA,many,TRBV2,TGTGCCAGCAGCTACAGGGAATTTATCTACTATGGCTACACCTTC,CASSYREFIYYGYTF
TRBJ2-7,NA,NA,TRBV10-3,TGTGCCATCAGTGAGCTACAAGCCTACAATGAGCAGTACTTC,CAISELQAYNEQYF
TRBJ2-6,TRBD1,NA,TRBV4-3,TGCGCCAGCAGCCAAGTACTACAGGGGTTGACCTCTGGGGCCAACGTCCTGACTTTC,CASSQVLQGLTSGANVLTF
TRBJ2-5,TRBD1,few,TRBV5-4,TGTGCCAGCAGCTTGGATAACAGGGGGCAAGAGACCCAGTACTTC,CASSLDNRGQETQYF
TRBJ2-3,NA,NA,TRBV2,TGTGCCACCGGGCCCGTCGTCACAGATACGCAGTATTTT,CATGPVVTDTQYF
TRBJ2-1,NA,NA,TRBV15,TGTGCCACCAGCCTCAGTAGGGGCTACGAGCAGTTCTTC,CATSLSRGYEQFF
TRBJ1-1,NA,NA,TRBV29-1,TGCAGCGTTGAGAGGATCTCATTGTCCACTGAAGCTTTCTTT,CSVERISLSTEAFF
TRBJ2-1,TRBD2,NA,TRBV7-9,TGTGCCAGCAGCTCTGCAGGGAGGGATGAGCAGTTCTTC,CASSSAGRDEQFF
TRBJ2-1,TRBD2,NA,TRBV3-1,TGTGCCAGCAGCCGGGGACTAGCGAACTACAATGAGCAGTTCTTC,CASSRGLANYNEQFF
TRBJ1-1,TRBD1,NA,TRBV29-1,TGCAGCGCTAATAGGGGACAGATGAACACTGAAGCTTTCTTT,CSANRGQMNTEAFF
TRBJ1-1,NA,NA,TRBV12-3/TRBV12-4,TGTGCCAGCAGTTTATCCCGTACTCGACATTCCGCTTTCTTT,CASSLSRTRHSAFF
TRBJ2-7,NA,NA,TRBV20-1,TGCAGTGCCCCCTGGGGGGACGAGCAGTACTTC,CSAPWGDEQYF
TRBJ2-7,TRBD2,few,TRBV4-1,TGCGCCAGCAGCTATCGGTCCGGGGGGGACTACGAGCAGTACTTC,CASSYRSGGDYEQYF
TRBJ1-1,TRBD1,NA,TRBV12-3/TRBV12-4,TGTGCCAGCAGCCCGAATCTCCTACAGGGGCAGGGTGAAGCTTTCTTT,CASSPNLLQGQGEAFF
TRBJ1-2,NA,NA,TRBV13,TGTGCCAGCAGCTTATGGGGATTAAACTATGGCTACACCTTC,CASSLWGLNYGYTF
TRBJ2-7,NA,many,TRBV7-2,TGTGCCAGCAGCTTAGTTACAGACTACGAGCAGTACTTC,CASSLVTDYEQYF
TRBJ2-1,TRBD2,NA,TRBV9,TGTGCCAGCAGCCCTCGAGACGGGGGGGTCCTCAATGAGCAGTGCTTC,CASSPRDGGVLNEQCF
TRBJ2-1,TRBD2,NA,TRBV3-1,TGTGCCAGCAGCCCGCTAGCGGGGGATAGTGAGCAGTTCTTC,CASSPLAGDSEQFF
TRBJ1-4,TRBD1,few,TRBV29-1,TGCAGCGTTGAACGACAGGGGGAAAAACTGTTTTTT,CSVERQGEKLFF
TRBJ2-6,NA,NA,TRBV6-1,TGTGCCAGCAAGTATGGGGGTCTACCGAGCTCTGGGGCCAACGTCCTGACTTTC,CASKYGGLPSSGANVLTF
TRBJ2-5,TRBD2,NA,TRBV24-1,TGTGCCATCCAGCCCGGGGGGACCGAGACCCAGTACTTC,CAIQPGGTETQYF
TRBJ2-3,NA,NA,TRBV20-1,TGCAGTGCTAGCCCAGGGGCGACAGATACGCAGTATTTT,CSASPGATDTQYF